This T cell receptor (beta chain) derives from a study of T cell repertoires in cytomegalovirus infection. Study summary: Public signatures in TCR beta pointed to CMV infection and matching HLA type.

Study results and caveats: Dominant in the ex vivo response were TCR beta clonotypes restricted by HLA-C and specific for CMV. The cumulative frequency of public TCR beta families distinguished individuals who carried CMV together with the relevant HLA.

This clonotype has at least ten counts. The antigen is undetermined. Via MiXCR, TCRdb re-called the reads, giving one row per CDR3 protein. The table has 300,000 to 400,000 distinct CDR3 sequences, about a sixth seen once. Sequenced sample: PBMCs. The receptor comes from a human donor in good health (CMV status not recorded). Some clones in this sample may be carry-over from other donors' samples.

The CDR3 DNA follows: TGTGCCAGCAGCTTTGGGCACCATCCCTATGGCTACACCTTC. This encodes CASSFGHHPYGYTF. This chain connects TRBV7-8 to TRBJ1-2; no reliable D call. From germline, CDR1 is SGHVS and CDR2 FQNEAQ. CDR3 length: 14 amino acids. Trimming shortened V by 3 bases and J by 4 bases, and 12 bases separated the two germline ends.